The rows below give T cell receptor beta chains drawn from one sample of a study of CD8 T cells in Susac syndrome. TCRdb independently ran MiXCR on the immunoSEQ multiplex PCR reads; one entry per CDR3 protein. The sample yields some 130,000 distinct CDR3 sequences, around 96% seen once. What was sequenced was CD4+ T cells from PBMCs. These receptors were collected from a human donor in good health. Both conserved end residues are part of each CDR3. Clone size is given for some rows only: seen once, a few or many times, or a class if the clone is expanded.

V gene	J gene	clone size	CDR3 protein
TRBV6-5	TRBJ1-2	NA	CASSYDRTRGYTF
TRBV19	TRBJ1-2	NA	CASSLEGPIYGYTF
TRBV7-9	TRBJ2-7	NA	CASSSVDRATYEQYF
TRBV4-2	TRBJ2-7	NA	CASSQGRGIYEQYF
TRBV5-1	TRBJ2-2	NA	CASSLAKGNANTGELFF
TRBV5-1	TRBJ2-5	NA	CASSRRELETQYF
TRBV7-2	TRBJ2-7	once	CASSPTLAGGYEQYF
TRBV18	TRBJ1-2	NA	CASSQTPLGDYGYTF
TRBV20-1	TRBJ2-1	NA	CSARGSDRGSHNEQFF
TRBV2	TRBJ2-1	NA	CASLLRDEQFF
TRBV7-6	TRBJ2-1	NA	CASSLWPRREQFF
TRBV29-1	TRBJ2-5	NA	CSVEVTSEETQYF
TRBV18	TRBJ2-1	NA	CASSPTHLSAYNEQFF
TRBV29-1	TRBJ1-4	once	CSVPGAGRNEKLFF
TRBV19	TRBJ2-1	NA	CASSIVAGGGNEQFF
TRBV5-1	TRBJ2-5	once	CASSFQLGETQYF